Each of the 30 T cell receptor beta chains below was sequenced from the same sample in a study of blood T cells in healthy people across ages. Alongside a J-beta primer mix, a sample-barcoded 5' primer served in a second PCR lasting about 7 to 12 cycles. TCRdb fed the 5' RACE reads into MiXCR, producing one record per CDR3 protein. Here the sample spans fewer than 2,000,000 distinct CDR3 sequences, approximately 32% being singletons. Input material: blood. These receptors originate from a woman younger than 45 in good health.

The chain employs TRBV2 and TRBJ2-6, with 7 nucleotides matching TRBD1. The CDR3 has 20 amino acids. J gave up 0 bases and V 6 bases, and 17 bases lay outside the gene matches. The germline V gene encodes CDR1 SNHLY and CDR2 FYNNEI. CDR3: CASSVSGPGTVSSGANVLTF. The CDR3 region has the DNA TGTGCCAGCAGCGTCTCGGGGCCCGGGACAGTTAGCTCTGGGGCCAACGTCCTGACTTTC.

The CDR3 nucleotides read TGTGCCAGCCGTATTAGGAGGGACACTGAAGCTTTCTTT. This encodes CASRIRRDTEAFF. The genes are TRBV3-1 and TRBJ1-1; D is undetermined. CDR3 length: 13 residues. The V end lost 8 bases, the J end lost 3 bases, and 13 bases lay between the germline ends. Germline loops: CDR1 LGHDT, CDR2 YNNKEL (reference sequence). The variable domain in full, completed from reference TRBV3-1 and TRBJ1-1, reads DTAVSQTPKYLVTQMGNDKSIKCEQNLGHDTMYWYKQDSKKFLKIMFSYNNKELIINETVPNRFSPKSPDKAHLNLHINSLELGDSAVYFCASRIRRDTEAFFGQGTRLTVV.

The chain employs TRBV6-1 and TRBJ2-7, with D perhaps TRBD2 (5 bases). Germline CDR1 and CDR2: MNHNS and SASEGT. V was cut by 7 bases and J by 1 base, with 17 bases left in between. This CDR3 contains 15 residues. CDR3 sequence (DNA): TGTGCCAGCACTATATCTGCCCGGGAATCCTACGAGCAGTACTTC. This encodes CASTISARESYEQYF.

This clonotype has just one count. The gene calls are TRBV7-9 and TRBJ1-1; a weak D match, TRBD1 (6 bases). The V gene's germline CDR1 is SEHNR and CDR2 FQNEAQ (reference sequence). V was clipped by 1 base and J by 3 bases, with 21 bases between them. CDR3 size: 18 residues. The CDR3, as DNA: TGTGCCAGCAGCTTAGGGGCCCCGGGACATCGGGCGGACACTGAAGCTTTCTTT. It yields the protein CASSLGAPGHRADTEAFF.

The chain joins TRBV9 to TRBJ1-2; possible D gene TRBD1, 5 bases. The CDR3 runs 18 residues. Germline V gives CDR1 SGDLS, CDR2 YYNGEE. Trimming took off 0 bases at V and 6 bases at J, with 24 bases between the two ends. The CDR3 here is CASSVGLGVGATADGYTF. For the CDR3, the DNA is TGTGCCAGCAGCGTAGGCCTGGGAGTCGGGGCGACAGCTGATGGCTACACCTTC.

There are a few counts of this clonotype. The chain recombines TRBV30 with TRBJ1-4; D remains ambiguous. This CDR3 spans 14 amino acids. Germline V gene data show CDR1 as GTSNPN and CDR2 as SVGIG (reference sequence). V lost 2 bases and J 11 bases, leaving 18 bases between the germline ends. The CDR3 DNA follows: TGTGCCTGGAGTAGTGACGGTCTAGGCCCCAAACTGTTTTTT. Its protein is CAWSSDGLGPKLFF.

This clonotype appeared many times. The chain couples TRBV7-9 to TRBJ2-7; either TRBD1 or TRBD2 may fit D (5 bases each). The V end lost 6 bases, the J end lost 2 bases, and 8 bases lay between the germline ends. The V gene's germline CDR1 is SEHNR and CDR2 FQNEAQ (reference sequence). This CDR3 contains 12 residues. CDR3 sequence: CASRGPTYEQYF. The CDR3 DNA is TGTGCCAGCAGGGGACCAACCTACGAGCAGTACTTC.

In regard to this clonotype: At one end, the junction sequence differs from germline, possibly due to a read error. V gene TRBV6-6 combines with J gene TRBJ2-7; 7 bases line up with TRBD2. Germline V lookup: CDR1 MNHNY, CDR2 SVGAGI (reference sequence). This CDR3 has 14 amino acids. For the CDR3, the DNA is TGTACCAGCAGTTACTCCGGGACTATCTACGAGCAGTACTTC. It translates to CTSSYSGTIYEQYF.

The chain joins TRBV20-1 to TRBJ1-2; D is possibly TRBD1 (6 bases). The V and J ends lost 1 base and 9 bases respectively, with 15 bases between them. The germline CDR1 and CDR2 sequences are DFQATT and SNEGSKA (reference sequence). This CDR3 is built from 13 residues. CDR3 loop: CSARVEGERSYTF. CDR3 nucleotide sequence: TGCAGTGCTAGAGTAGAGGGGGAACGAAGCTACACCTTC.

The chain joins TRBV4-1 to TRBJ2-5; D gene unclear. This CDR3 is built from 15 residues. With 0 bases removed from V and 5 bases from J, the gap between germline ends came to 13 bases. CDR1 and CDR2 from the germline V gene are MGHRA and YSYEKL. CDR3 DNA: TGCGCCAGCAGCCAAGAAAAGTGGGGTGAGGAGACCCAGTACTTC. Amino acid sequence: CASSQEKWGEETQYF.

This clonotype turned up a few times. The chain has TRBV6-2 or TRBV6-3 and TRBJ2-3, with a weak D call TRBD2 (6 bases). Trimming shortened V by 0 bases and J by 2 bases, and 15 bases separated the two germline ends. CDR1 is MNHEY, CDR2 SVGEGT, per germline. The CDR3 contains 17 residues. The CDR3 loop is CASSYSKGLPPTDTQYF. CDR3 nucleotide sequence: TGTGCCAGCAGTTACTCGAAGGGACTCCCTCCCACAGATACGCAGTATTTT.

This clonotype showed up many times. The rearrangement joins TRBV27 to TRBJ1-1; D might be TRBD1 (6 bases). Deletions cut 4 bases from V and 6 bases from J, with 9 bases between. The CDR3 loop spans 12 amino acids. Germline V gives CDR1 MNHEY, CDR2 SMNVEV (reference sequence). The CDR3 is CASSSGAAEAFF. The CDR3 nucleotides are TGTGCCAGCAGTTCGGGGGCCGCTGAAGCTTTCTTT.

V and J are TRBV10-3 and TRBJ2-3; TRBD2 agrees at 8 bases. V lost 2 bases, J lost 6 bases, and 10 bases stayed unmatched. Germline V CDR1 and CDR2: ENHRY, SYGVKD. The CDR3 has 16 residues. The CDR3 protein is CAISEIGNGGADTQYF. Written as DNA, the CDR3 is TGTGCCATCAGTGAGATAGGTAACGGGGGGGCGGATACGCAGTATTTT.

The chain carries TRBV28 and TRBJ2-6, with D possibly TRBD1 on 5 matching bases. The germline V and J ends were trimmed by 4 bases and 4 bases, with 11 bases remaining between them. CDR3 length: 15 amino acids. The germline CDR1 and CDR2 sequences are MDHEN and SYDVKM. The DNA of the CDR3 is TGTGCCAGCAGTTACCTAGGGGTAGGGGCCAACGTCCTGACTTTC. As protein: CASSYLGVGANVLTF. The whole variable domain, filled in from reference TRBV28 and TRBJ2-6, reads DVKVTQSSRYLVKRTGEKVFLECVQDMDHENMFWYRQDPGLGLRLIYFSYDVKMKEKGDIPEGYSVSREKKERFSLILESASTNQTSMYLCASSYLGVGANVLTFGAGSRLTVL.

The rearrangement uses TRBV7-6 and TRBJ1-6; no clear D gene. The V end was cut by 3 bases, the J end by 7 bases, with 16 bases between. Germline values: CDR1 SGHVS, CDR2 FNYEAQ. This CDR3 is 16 amino acids long. The CDR3 bases are TGTGCCAGCAGCTTCGGTCGTCTGGGTTCCAATTCACCCCTCCACTTT. Translation gives CASSFGRLGSNSPLHF.

This clonotype was recorded many times. The chain combines TRBV20-1 with TRBJ2-5; 9 bases agree with TRBD2. Germline CDR1 and CDR2: DFQATT and SNEGSKA (reference sequence). This CDR3 contains 15 residues. Trimming cost V 6 bases and J 0 bases; bases outside gene matches: 8. The CDR3 coding sequence is TGCAGTGCCACTCTGAGCGGGAGGAACCAAGAGACCCAGTACTTC. It codes for CSATLSGRNQETQYF.

The gene calls are TRBV6-1 and TRBJ1-2; D call uncertain. This CDR3 region has 14 residues. CDR1 and CDR2 (germline): MNHNS, SASEGT. V was pared by 3 bases and J by 3 bases, with 11 bases between. The CDR3 protein is CASSERPDYYGYTF. CDR3 coding DNA: TGTGCCAGCAGTGAGCGACCAGACTACTATGGCTACACCTTC.

This clonotype has only one observation. J is TRBJ2-3 and V is TRBV20-1; D could derive from TRBD1 or TRBD2 (5 bases each). V gave up 8 bases and J gave up 3 bases, with 30 bases separating them. Germline assignment: CDR1 DFQATT and CDR2 SNEGSKA (reference sequence). This CDR3 comprises 18 residues. The chain's CDR3 is CSSLSARGTGGSTDTQYF. DNA for the CDR3: TGCAGTTCCCTAAGTGCTAGGGGCACCGGCGGGTCAACAGATACGCAGTATTTT.

This clonotype showed up many times. The chain has TRBV18 and TRBJ2-7, with 9 nucleotides matching TRBD2. The length of the CDR3 is 16 residues. V gave up 2 bases and J gave up 0 bases; unmatched junction bases: 5. CDR1 is KGHSH and CDR2 is LQKENI in the germline V gene. CDR3 region: CASSPFSSGNSYEQYF. Here the CDR3 DNA reads TGTGCCAGCTCACCATTTTCTAGCGGGAACTCCTACGAGCAGTACTTC.

Comment on this clonotype: One end of the junction is discordant with germline, which a read error may explain. V usage is TRBV20-1 and J usage is TRBJ2-1; 8 bases fit TRBD1. Germline assignment: CDR1 DFQATT and CDR2 SNEGSKA (reference sequence). The CDR3 runs 13 residues. The CDR3 here is CSANRGSYSEQFF. The DNA of the CDR3 is TGCAGTGCGAACAGGGGGTCCTACAGTGAGCAGTTCTTC.

This clonotype showed up just a few times. The rearrangement uses TRBV6-5 and TRBJ2-3, with 10 bases matching TRBD2. Germline CDR1 and CDR2: MNHEY and SVGAGI. Trimming at V came to 2 bases and at J to 1 base, leaving 6 bases not matched to a gene. The CDR3 length is 17 residues. CDR3 residues: CASSYAFGTSGTDTQYF. In DNA form, the CDR3 reads TGTGCCAGCAGTTACGCGTTTGGGACTAGCGGCACAGATACGCAGTATTTT.

This clonotype has ten or more counts. The V gene is TRBV29-1, the J gene TRBJ2-7; possible D gene TRBD1, 7 bases. The germline gives CDR1 SQVTM, CDR2 ANQGSEA. The CDR3 has 14 amino acids. V lost 5 bases and J 5 bases, leaving 19 bases between the germline ends. CDR3 DNA sequence: TGCAGCGTTCTTTTCCCGGGGGACAGTGACGAGCAGTACTTC. This encodes CSVLFPGDSDEQYF.

This chain joins TRBV4-1 and TRBJ1-2, with a possible D match to TRBD1 (6 bases). Per the germline V gene, CDR1 is MGHRA and CDR2 is YSYEKL. V gave up 3 bases and J gave up 5 bases, with 16 bases separating them. The CDR3 runs 15 residues. Here the CDR3 reads CASSQGARGGYGYTF. The CDR3 bases are TGCGCCAGCAGCCAGGGGGCCAGGGGCGGATATGGCTACACCTTC.

This clonotype was seen a handful of times. This chain uses TRBV5-6 with TRBJ1-2, with 8 bases that match TRBD1. Germline values: CDR1 SGHDT, CDR2 YYEEEE. The CDR3 is made up of 14 amino acids. The V gene end was trimmed by 4 bases and the J gene end by 7 bases; junction bases not matched to a gene: 9. CDR3: CASSPLQGAGGYTF. CDR3 nucleotide sequence: TGTGCCAGCAGCCCACTCCAGGGGGCAGGTGGCTACACCTTC. The variable domain in full, completed from reference TRBV5-6 and TRBJ1-2, reads DAGVTQSPTHLIKTRGQQVTLRCSPKSGHDTVSWYQQALGQGPQFIFQYYEEEERQRGNFPDRFSGHQFPNYSSELNVNALLLGDSALYLCASSPLQGAGGYTFGSGTRLTVV.

The table lists this clonotype with a few counts. The chain is built from TRBV5-5 and TRBJ2-2; TRBD1 or TRBD2 may be the D gene (7 bases each). This CDR3 contains 15 residues. From germline, CDR1 is SGHKS and CDR2 YYEKEE (reference sequence). Trimming shortened V by 4 bases and J by 5 bases, and 15 bases separated the two germline ends. CDR3 DNA sequence: TGTGCCAGCAGCAGCGGGACAGATCCGACCGGGGAGCTGTTTTTT. It is translated as CASSSGTDPTGELFF.

This clonotype was detected a few times. This chain uses TRBV29-1 with TRBJ2-7; possibly TRBD1 for D (6 bases). Between the trimmed V and J ends, which lost 6 bases and 2 bases, there was a span of 17 bases. In germline, CDR1 is SQVTM, CDR2 ANQGSEA. This CDR3 has 14 residues. CDR3 region: CSVSRDNPPYEQYF. The CDR3 DNA follows: TGCAGCGTGTCTAGGGACAATCCTCCCTACGAGCAGTACTTC.

This clonotype was picked up a small number of times. The gene calls are TRBV20-1 and TRBJ2-1, with D unresolved. Trimming took 5 bases from V and 9 from J, leaving 8 bases between them. Germline loops: CDR1 DFQATT, CDR2 SNEGSKA (reference sequence). This CDR3 contains 10 residues. The DNA of the CDR3 is TGCAGTGCTTTAGGTGGTGAGCAGTTCTTC. It encodes CSALGGEQFF.

The chain couples TRBV28 to TRBJ2-7; 8 nucleotides agree with TRBD1. Germline V gene sequence: CDR1 MDHEN, CDR2 SYDVKM. Trimming cost V 6 bases and J 5 bases; bases outside gene matches: 9. There are 14 residues in the CDR3. CDR3 DNA: TGTGCCAGCAGGGGAAGGACAGGGTCAAACGAGCAGTACTTC. This gives the protein CASRGRTGSNEQYF.

This clonotype was picked up a small number of times. The rearrangement links TRBV2 to TRBJ2-7; 14 bases line up with TRBD2. Germline CDR1 reads SNHLY; CDR2 reads FYNNEI. Trimming cost V 5 bases and J 4 bases; bases outside gene matches: 4. The CDR3 has 15 amino acids. Here the CDR3 DNA reads TGTGCCAGCAGTCGACTAGCGGGAGGGCAATACGAGCAGTACTTC. Translated, it gives CASSRLAGGQYEQYF.

At least ten counts were recorded for this clonotype. The V and J genes are TRBV29-1 and TRBJ2-1, with D possibly being TRBD2 (5 bases). This CDR3 comprises 15 residues. The ends were cut back, 3 bases at V and 6 bases at J, with 18 bases in the middle. Germline lookup yields CDR1 SQVTM and CDR2 ANQGSEA. As DNA, the CDR3 is TGCAGCGTTGAGGCCCGGGAAGCCGGAACCAATGAGCAGTTCTTC. Amino acids: CSVEAREAGTNEQFF.